The rows below give T cell receptor beta chains drawn from one sample of a study of memory CD4+ T cells and cytomegalovirus serostatus. Sequencing was performed with immunoSEQ multiplex PCR; in TCRdb, only in-frame clones are kept and a portion is missing. The sample includes 80,000 to 100,000 clones, 75% to 90% of them seen just once. The source material was memory CD4+ T cells from blood. The source is an adult in good health and CMV-seropositive. The CDR3 runs from the conserved cysteine through the conserved F or W. Each record gives: CDR3 DNA, CDR3 protein, clone size, D gene, V gene, J gene. The D gene is left open where the match is weak. Where a row states a size, it is once, few, many or the class of an expanded clone; other rows omit it.

DNA: TGTGCCACCAGCAGGCGCACAGGGGGCCAACAAGAGACCCAGTACTTC
CDR3: CATSRRTGGQQETQYF
size: NA
D: TRBD1
V: TRBV15
J: TRBJ2-5

DNA: TGTGCCAGCAGTTTTTCCCCGTCGACAGCGTCCTACAATGAGCAGTTCTTC
CDR3: CASSFSPSTASYNEQFF
size: NA
D: NA
V: TRBV28
J: TRBJ2-1

DNA: TGTGCCAGCAGCCCCCTAGGGGGGGCTCGGTACAATGAGCAGTTCTTC
CDR3: CASSPLGGARYNEQFF
size: NA
D: NA
V: TRBV7-9
J: TRBJ2-1

DNA: TGTGCCAGCGGACGACGCGACACCGGGGAGCTGTTTTTT
CDR3: CASGRRDTGELFF
size: NA
D: NA
V: TRBV27
J: TRBJ2-2

DNA: TGTGCCTCCGACCCAGGGGAGGCGAACACTGAAGCTTTCTTT
CDR3: CASDPGEANTEAFF
size: NA
D: NA
V: TRBV6-5
J: TRBJ1-1

DNA: TGTGCCAGCAGTTACTCAGGGGTCACTGAAGCTTTCTTT
CDR3: CASSYSGVTEAFF
size: NA
D: NA
V: TRBV6-6
J: TRBJ1-1

DNA: TGTGCCACCGGACTAGCGGGGTCGTCCGGGGAGCTGTTTTTT
CDR3: CATGLAGSSGELFF
size: NA
D: TRBD2
V: TRBV28
J: TRBJ2-2

DNA: TGTGCCAGCACTGGGACAGGGGTGGCCAATCAGCCCCAGCATTTT
CDR3: CASTGTGVANQPQHF
size: few
D: TRBD1
V: TRBV28
J: TRBJ1-5

DNA: TGCGCCAGCAGCTTGGTTGTGGGGGCTGAGACCCAGTACTTC
CDR3: CASSLVVGAETQYF
size: NA
D: NA
V: TRBV5-1
J: TRBJ2-5

DNA: TGCAGCGGTAAACAGGGTTATCAAGAGACCCAGTACTTC
CDR3: CSGKQGYQETQYF
size: NA
D: NA
V: TRBV29-1
J: TRBJ2-5

DNA: TGTGCCAGCAGCTTATCGTCTGGGATAGGCTATGGCTACACCTTC
CDR3: CASSLSSGIGYGYTF
size: NA
D: NA
V: TRBV7-9
J: TRBJ1-2

DNA: TGCGCATCCAGGGGCAAGGAGAGACTGGATGAGCAGTTCTTC
CDR3: CASRGKERLDEQFF
size: NA
D: NA
V: TRBV5-1
J: TRBJ2-1

DNA: TGTGCCAGCAGTGTACCACAGGGGACTCAAGAGACCCAGTACTTC
CDR3: CASSVPQGTQETQYF
size: NA
D: NA
V: TRBV28
J: TRBJ2-5

DNA: TGTGCCAGTAACAGGGGTGGAGATCAGCCCCAGCATTTT
CDR3: CASNRGGDQPQHF
size: once
D: TRBD1
V: TRBV19
J: TRBJ1-5

DNA: TGTGCCAGCAGCCTCGGGACAGGGCGGGAAAACACCATATATTTT
CDR3: CASSLGTGRENTIYF
size: NA
D: TRBD1
V: TRBV6-1
J: TRBJ1-3

DNA: TGTGCCAGCAGGGCTGGACAGGCCCCTGGCTACACCTTC
CDR3: CASRAGQAPGYTF
size: few
D: TRBD1
V: TRBV28
J: TRBJ1-2

DNA: TGTGCTAGTGGCGCCGGGACAGGGGGCACAGATACGCAGTATTTT
CDR3: CASGAGTGGTDTQYF
size: NA
D: TRBD1
V: TRBV12-5
J: TRBJ2-3

DNA: TGTGCCAGCAGTCAAGGACTAGGGACAGAAAAAAACATTCAGTACTTC
CDR3: CASSQGLGTEKNIQYF
size: NA
D: NA
V: TRBV27
J: TRBJ2-4

DNA: TGTGCCAGCACCGACACCTTGAACACTGAAGCTTTCTTT
CDR3: CASTDTLNTEAFF
size: NA
D: NA
V: TRBV6-5
J: TRBJ1-1

DNA: TGCGCCAGCAGCACCCGGCAAGGGGGCTCTGTGCAGTACTTC
CDR3: CASSTRQGGSVQYF
size: NA
D: TRBD1
V: TRBV10-2
J: TRBJ2-7

DNA: TGTGCCAGCAGCGAAAAGGGACTAGCGGCTTCTACGCGTGGGTACTTC
CDR3: CASSEKGLAASTRGYF
size: NA
D: TRBD2
V: TRBV7-8
J: TRBJ2-7

DNA: TGCGCCAGCAGCTTGGGGGGGACAGAAGGATCCTACGAGCAGTACTTC
CDR3: CASSLGGTEGSYEQYF
size: NA
D: TRBD1
V: TRBV5-1
J: TRBJ2-7

DNA: TGTGCCAGCAGCCTAGCGGGCTACGAGCAGTACTTC
CDR3: CASSLAGYEQYF
size: NA
D: TRBD2
V: TRBV28
J: TRBJ2-7

DNA: TGCAGCGTTGCTTTAGTGGGAGGGCCGGGGGCCGGGGAGCTGTTTTTT
CDR3: CSVALVGGPGAGELFF
size: few
D: TRBD2
V: TRBV29-1
J: TRBJ2-2

DNA: TGTGCCAGCTGGACTCGGGGTAATTCACCCCTCCACTTT
CDR3: CASWTRGNSPLHF
size: NA
D: NA
V: TRBV28
J: TRBJ1-6

DNA: TGTGCCAGCAGCCCCCTGGGACAGAAAGAGACCCAGTACTTC
CDR3: CASSPLGQKETQYF
size: once
D: TRBD1
V: TRBV7-9
J: TRBJ2-5

DNA: TGTGCCATCAGTGAAGGGACAGGGGGCACAGATACGCAGTATTTT
CDR3: CAISEGTGGTDTQYF
size: once
D: TRBD1
V: TRBV10-3
J: TRBJ2-3

DNA: TGCGCCAGCAGCCCGGGGCCTTCCTACGAGCAGTACTTC
CDR3: CASSPGPSYEQYF
size: NA
D: NA
V: TRBV5-4
J: TRBJ2-7

DNA: TGTGCCAGCAGGAGGGTGGATGGTGAAAAACTGTTTTTT
CDR3: CASRRVDGEKLFF
size: NA
D: NA
V: TRBV6-1
J: TRBJ1-4

DNA: TGCGCCAGCAGCTTGGGTGGGAACCCCTCTTACAATGAGCAGTTCTTC
CDR3: CASSLGGNPSYNEQFF
size: NA
D: NA
V: TRBV5-1
J: TRBJ2-1

DNA: TGTGCCAGCAGCAAGCCCGGGACAGGGTACAATGAGCAGTTCTTC
CDR3: CASSKPGTGYNEQFF
size: NA
D: TRBD1
V: TRBV6-5
J: TRBJ2-1

DNA: TGCAGCGTTGCTGACAGGGACGAAAATCAGCCCCAGCATTTT
CDR3: CSVADRDENQPQHF
size: NA
D: TRBD1
V: TRBV29-1
J: TRBJ1-5

DNA: TGTGCCAGCAGTCCCAATGTGGGACAGGGTAATTCACCCCTCCACTTT
CDR3: CASSPNVGQGNSPLHF
size: NA
D: TRBD1
V: TRBV28
J: TRBJ1-6

DNA: TGTGCCAGCAGTTTAGGGGGACAGGAGGGGACTGAAGCTTTCTTT
CDR3: CASSLGGQEGTEAFF
size: NA
D: TRBD1
V: TRBV28
J: TRBJ1-1

DNA: TGTGCCAGCACCCGAGGGACAGAAGGTGAAGCTTTCTTT
CDR3: CASTRGTEGEAFF
size: once
D: TRBD1
V: TRBV6-6
J: TRBJ1-1

DNA: TGCGCCAGCAGCTTGGGCCCCTTGGGCGGCGGGACCCAGTACTTC
CDR3: CASSLGPLGGGTQYF
size: once
D: NA
V: TRBV5-1
J: TRBJ2-5

DNA: TGTGCCAGCAGTGAATTCGGGAGAGTAGGGTACAATGAGCAGTTCTTC
CDR3: CASSEFGRVGYNEQFF
size: NA
D: NA
V: TRBV6-1
J: TRBJ2-1